This TCR beta chain was captured by sequencing in a study of blood T cell repertoires in COVID-19. Study-level information: COVID-19 samples, acute and convalescent, were from the United States, Italy and Spain. Sources were T cells, B-cell-depleted T cells, or PBMCs; the material itself was cDNA or gDNA.

In the original workflow: Estimates of nucleated cell counts were drawn from the amplification of reference gene primers. Repertoires were generated with immunoSEQ multiplex PCR, while TCRdb's copy carries only in-frame clones and drops some. Clone size and the V and J calls come from that table; the DNA yielded D and trimming. The profile shows 120,000 to 150,000 clones, under 85% of them singletons. The CDR3 consists of 16 residues. The V and J ends lost 0 bases and 7 bases respectively, with 15 bases between them. CDR1 is MNHNS, CDR2 SASEGT, per germline. Sequencing used peripheral blood. The V gene is TRBV6-1, the J gene TRBJ1-4; the D is unclear. This clonotype was obtained from a human donor in a cohort sampled during active COVID-19. The CDR3 sequence is CASSEARSPRGEKLFF. As DNA, the CDR3 is TGTGCCAGCAGTGAAGCGAGGAGCCCACGGGGTGAAAAACTGTTTTTT.